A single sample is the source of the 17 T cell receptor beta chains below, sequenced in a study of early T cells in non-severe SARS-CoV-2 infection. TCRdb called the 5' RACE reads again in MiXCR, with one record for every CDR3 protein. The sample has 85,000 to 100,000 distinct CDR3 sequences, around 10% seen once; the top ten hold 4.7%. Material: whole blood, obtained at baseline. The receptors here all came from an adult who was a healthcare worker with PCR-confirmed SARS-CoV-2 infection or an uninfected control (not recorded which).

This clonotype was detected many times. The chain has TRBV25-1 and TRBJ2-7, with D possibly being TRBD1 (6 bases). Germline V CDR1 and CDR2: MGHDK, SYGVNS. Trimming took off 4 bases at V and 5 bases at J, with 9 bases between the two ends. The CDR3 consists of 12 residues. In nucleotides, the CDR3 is TGTGCCAGCAGTGCACAGGGTAACGAGCAGTACTTC. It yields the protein CASSAQGNEQYF.

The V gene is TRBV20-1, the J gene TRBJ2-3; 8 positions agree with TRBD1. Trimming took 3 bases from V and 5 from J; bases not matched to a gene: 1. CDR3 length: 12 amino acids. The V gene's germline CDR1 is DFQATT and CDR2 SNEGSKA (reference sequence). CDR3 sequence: CSASGTGDTQYF. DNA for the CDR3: TGCAGTGCTAGCGGGACAGGAGATACGCAGTATTTT.

The CDR3 bases are TGTGCCAGCAGCCAGCAGGGACAGCTGAACACTGAAGCTTTCTTT. It encodes CASSQQGQLNTEAFF. The chain joins TRBV14 to TRBJ1-1; 7 bases line up with TRBD1. Germline V gene lookup returns CDR1 SGHDN and CDR2 FVKESK. The CDR3 extends over 15 amino acids. Trimming at V came to 3 bases and at J to 0 bases, leaving 4 bases not matched to a gene. The full variable domain, with the rest looked up from reference TRBV14 and TRBJ1-1, is EAGVTQFPSHSVIEKGQTVTLRCDPISGHDNLYWYRRVMGKEIKFLLHFVKESKQDESGMPNNRFLAERTGGTYSTLKVQPAELEDSGVYFCASSQQGQLNTEAFFGQGTRLTVV.

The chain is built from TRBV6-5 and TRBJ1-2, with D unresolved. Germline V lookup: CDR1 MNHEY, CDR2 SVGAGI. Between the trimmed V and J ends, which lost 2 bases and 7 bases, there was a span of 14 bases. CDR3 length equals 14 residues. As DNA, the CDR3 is TGTGCCAGCAGTTACGCCGCAGGAGCAGGTGGCTACACCTTC. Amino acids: CASSYAAGAGGYTF.

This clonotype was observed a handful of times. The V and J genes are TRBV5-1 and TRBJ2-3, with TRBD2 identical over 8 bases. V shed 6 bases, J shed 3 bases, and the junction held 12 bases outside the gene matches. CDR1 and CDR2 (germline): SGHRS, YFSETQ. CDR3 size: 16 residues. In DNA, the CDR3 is TGCGCCAGCAACCAAGGCAGAGCGGGGGCTACAGATACGCAGTATTTT. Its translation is CASNQGRAGATDTQYF.

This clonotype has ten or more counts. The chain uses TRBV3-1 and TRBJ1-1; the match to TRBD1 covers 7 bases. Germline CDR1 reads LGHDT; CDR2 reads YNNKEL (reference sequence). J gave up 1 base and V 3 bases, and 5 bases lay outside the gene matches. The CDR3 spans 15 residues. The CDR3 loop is CASSQAWTGNTEAFF. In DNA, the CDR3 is TGTGCCAGCAGCCAGGCTTGGACAGGGAACACTGAAGCTTTCTTT.

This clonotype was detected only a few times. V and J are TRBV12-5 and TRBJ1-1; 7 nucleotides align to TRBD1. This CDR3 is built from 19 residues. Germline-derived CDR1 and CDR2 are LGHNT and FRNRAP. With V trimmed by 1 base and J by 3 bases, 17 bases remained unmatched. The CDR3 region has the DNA TGTGCTAGTGGTTTGGCGGACAGGCCAGAATCCCCCGGGGACACTGAAGCTTTCTTT. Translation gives CASGLADRPESPGDTEAFF. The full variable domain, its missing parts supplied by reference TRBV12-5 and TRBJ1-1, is DARVTQTPRHKVTEMGQEVTMRCQPILGHNTVFWYRQTMMQGLELLAYFRNRAPLDDSGMPKDRFSAEMPDATLATLKIQPSEPRDSAVYFCASGLADRPESPGDTEAFFGQGTRLTVV.

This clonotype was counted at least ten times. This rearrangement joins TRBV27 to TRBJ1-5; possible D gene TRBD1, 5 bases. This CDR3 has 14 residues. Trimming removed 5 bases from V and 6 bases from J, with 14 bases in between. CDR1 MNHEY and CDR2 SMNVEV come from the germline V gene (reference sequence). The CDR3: CASSPNPGVQPQHF. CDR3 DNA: TGTGCCAGCAGTCCAAACCCGGGGGTTCAGCCCCAGCATTTT.

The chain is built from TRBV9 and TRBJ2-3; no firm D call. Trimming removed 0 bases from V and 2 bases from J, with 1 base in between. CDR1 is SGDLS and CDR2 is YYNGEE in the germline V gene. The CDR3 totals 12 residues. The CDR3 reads CASSVDTDTQYF. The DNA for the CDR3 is TGTGCCAGCAGCGTAGACACAGATACGCAGTATTTT.

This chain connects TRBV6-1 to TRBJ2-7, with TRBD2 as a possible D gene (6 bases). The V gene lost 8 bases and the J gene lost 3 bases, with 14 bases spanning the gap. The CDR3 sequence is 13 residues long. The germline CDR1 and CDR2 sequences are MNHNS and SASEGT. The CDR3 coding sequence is TGTGCCAGCCTACCGGGACTTCGCTACGAGCAGTACTTC. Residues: CASLPGLRYEQYF.

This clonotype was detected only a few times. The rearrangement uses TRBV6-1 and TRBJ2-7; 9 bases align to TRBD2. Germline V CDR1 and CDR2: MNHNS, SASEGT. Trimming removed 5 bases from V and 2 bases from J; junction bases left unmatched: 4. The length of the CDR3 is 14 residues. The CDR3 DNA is TGTGCCAGCAGTAGCCGCGGGGGGGCCTACGAGCAGTACTTC. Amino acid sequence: CASSSRGGAYEQYF.

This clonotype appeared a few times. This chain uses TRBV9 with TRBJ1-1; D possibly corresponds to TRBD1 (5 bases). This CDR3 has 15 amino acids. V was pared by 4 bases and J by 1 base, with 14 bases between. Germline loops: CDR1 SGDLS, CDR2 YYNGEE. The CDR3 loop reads CASSSGARANTEAFF. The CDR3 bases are TGTGCCAGCAGCTCCGGCGCCAGGGCGAACACTGAAGCTTTCTTT.

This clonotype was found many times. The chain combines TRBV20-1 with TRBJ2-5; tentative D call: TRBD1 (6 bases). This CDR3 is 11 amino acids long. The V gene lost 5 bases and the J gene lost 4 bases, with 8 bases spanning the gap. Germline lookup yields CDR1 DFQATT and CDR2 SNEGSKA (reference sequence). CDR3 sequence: CSAWDIETQYF. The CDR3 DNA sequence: TGCAGTGCTTGGGACATAGAGACCCAGTACTTC.

CDR3 region: CASSFSSSGYNEQFF. CDR3 nucleotide sequence: TGTGCCAGCAGTTTCTCTTCTAGCGGATACAATGAGCAGTTCTTC. The chain links TRBV5-6 to TRBJ2-1, with TRBD2 matching over 7 bases. With V trimmed by 5 bases and J by 4 bases, 9 bases remained unmatched. The CDR3 consists of 15 residues. Looked up from germline, CDR1 is SGHDT and CDR2 is YYEEEE.

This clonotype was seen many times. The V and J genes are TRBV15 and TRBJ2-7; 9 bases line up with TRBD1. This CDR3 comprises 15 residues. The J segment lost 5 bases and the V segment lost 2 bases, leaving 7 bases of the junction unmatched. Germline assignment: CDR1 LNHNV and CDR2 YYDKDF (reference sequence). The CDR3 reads CATSRSRTGVDEQYF. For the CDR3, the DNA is TGTGCCACCAGCAGAAGTAGGACAGGGGTCGACGAGCAGTACTTC.

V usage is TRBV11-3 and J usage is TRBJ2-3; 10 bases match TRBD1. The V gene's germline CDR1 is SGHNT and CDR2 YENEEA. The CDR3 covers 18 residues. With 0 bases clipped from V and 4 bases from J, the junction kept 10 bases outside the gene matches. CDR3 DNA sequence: TGTGCCAGCAGCTTAGAACAGAGCGGGACAGGGGACGCAGATACGCAGTATTTT. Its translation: CASSLEQSGTGDADTQYF.

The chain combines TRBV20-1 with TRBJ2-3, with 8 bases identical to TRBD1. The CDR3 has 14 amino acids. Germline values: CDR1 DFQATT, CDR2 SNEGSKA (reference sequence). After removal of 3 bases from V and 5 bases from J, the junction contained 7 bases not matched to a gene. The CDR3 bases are TGCAGTGCTAGTTTGTCAGGGGGCAGAGATACGCAGTATTTT. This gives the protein CSASLSGGRDTQYF.